Listed here is a single T cell receptor (beta chain). The table lists this clonotype with a few counts. This receptor's antigen is unknown. Base qualities were left out, and no much larger clone turns up one base away. The CDR3 sequence holds 13 residues, the cysteine and phenylalanine included. CDR3 DNA is the only sequence kept; it has 39 bases, read in frame from the first base. Reading the germline V gene (reference sequence) gives CDR1 MNHEY and CDR2 SMNVEV. V lost 5 bases and J lost 12 bases, and the count of bases not matched to a germline gene is 10. The data originate from a study of blood T cells in healthy people across ages (dated by TCRdb to the mid-2010s). A note on the overall study: In model experiments, roughly one uniquely barcoded TCR beta cDNA molecule per two T cells was captured by template switching. To track age-related changes in TCR beta repertoire diversity, the study relied on deep sequencing normalized with unique cDNA molecular identifiers. The donors were divided into four age groups: young (average around 16 years), middle-aged (approximately 41), aged (approximately 62) and long-lived (roughly 86). Donors of different ages were randomly distributed across sequencing lanes to avoid experimental bias. The study analyzed two additional independent replicas of 1 million unique cDNA reads from the same blood draw for two donors, one aged 18 to 30 and one aged 80 or older. The research as a whole found: As age increased, observed TCR beta diversity per million T cells dropped in a roughly linear way, and a significant reduction was already evident by age about 40. Compared with the aged group, more naive CD4+ T cells, fewer expanded clones and increased TCR diversity were shown by the long-lived group, suggesting age selection. Bulk unsorted PBMC profiling prevented conclusive comparison of naive and antigen-experienced compartments. Donor CMV infection status was unknown, potentially confounding age-related changes in expanded clonotypes. A strong correlation was found between observed TCR beta diversity and the percentage of naive T cells measured by flow cytometry. Total diversity estimates from one million sequenced T cells were considered lower bounds and underestimates.

Donors were a few dozen systemically healthy Caucasian individuals from Russia aged roughly 6 to 90 years. Each donor gave about 10 milliliters of peripheral blood, drawn into EDTA-treated Vacutainer tubes. Ficoll-Paque density-gradient centrifugation was used to isolate PBMCs, with at least 7 million obtained per sample. Total RNA, at least 5 micrograms per sample, was extracted from PBMCs with Trizol reagent. For every donor, an aliquot of PBMCs went through flow cytometry to measure the percentages of naive CD45RAhigh/CD27high T cells. The method was 5' RACE. This sample was sequenced with an Illumina HiSeq 2500. A second PCR of about 7 to 12 cycles was performed with a sample-barcoded 5' primer and a J-beta primer mix. A unique molecular identifier was introduced onto each TCR beta cDNA molecule by a template-switch 5' adaptor carrying 12 random nucleotides. Each sample yielded at least 3 million CDR3-containing paired-end reads. All of the RNA was converted into first-strand cDNA using the Mint cDNA synthesis kit, with a TRBC-specific oligonucleotide serving as the primer. Following uracil-DNA glycosylase treatment, all cDNA underwent a first 18-cycle PCR with the universal primers M1SS and BC2_uni_R. The original pipeline was this. Normalization of each sample was performed by random selection of 1 million high-quality reads, each carrying a distinct molecular identifier. Reads with shared molecular identifiers were discarded instead of being binned into consensus sequences. MiTCR, with a Q25 quality threshold and the strictest error-elimination algorithm, was used for CDR3 identification, clonotype clustering and error correction. A nonparametric unseen species model using Euler transformation provided a lower-bound estimate of total TCR beta diversity. TCRdb itself trimmed the public reads at Q25 with fastp, ran MiXCR and retained productive beta chains. Rows merge per CDR3 protein into single entries with the most common DNA and genes. The V and J calls come from TCRdb's annotation, not from the publication. The sample records 1.5 million to 2 million distinct CDR3 sequences, 30% to 40% of which are singletons. The ten largest clonotypes hold around 11% of the sample.

The receptor's source is a young woman in good health. Sequencing used blood. The rearranged segments are TRBV27 and TRBJ2-1; 7 central nucleotides agree with TRBD1. The CDR3 corresponds to CASSLTGVRGQFF. The DNA reads TGTGCCAGCAGTCTAACAGGGGTCCGTGGGCAGTTCTTC.